Listed below are T cell receptor beta chains from one sample, sequenced in a study of blood T cell repertoires in COVID-19. Using immunoSEQ multiplex PCR, the repertoire was profiled, and TCRdb retains in-frame clones only, with some absent. The repertoire has approximately 210,000 clones, roughly 88% of them found once; the top ten carry roughly 1.5%. Specimen: peripheral blood. The receptors were sampled from a man aged 18 to 29 with active or convalescent COVID-19. CDR3s include the opening cysteine and the closing phenylalanine or tryptophan. A D gene is named only where the DNA matches it firmly. Rows give clone size only sometimes, using once, few, many, or a class for an expanded clone.

CASSFQGGDTGELFF | TGCGCCAGCAGCTTCCAGGGAGGAGACACCGGGGAGCTGTTTTTT | TRBJ2-2 | TRBV5-1 | . | .
CASSPGQGGSPLHF | TGTGCCAGCAGCCCGGGACAGGGGGGATCGCCCCTCCACTTT | TRBJ1-6 | TRBV2 | TRBD1 | .
CASSLTGTIGYGYTF | TGTGCCAGCAGCTTGACCGGGACAATCGGCTATGGCTACACCTTC | TRBJ1-2 | TRBV5-6 | . | .
CASIGGSPETQYF | TGTGCCAGTATCGGCGGGAGTCCAGAGACCCAGTACTTC | TRBJ2-5 | TRBV19 | TRBD2 | .
CASSQKETSGDRFYEQYF | TGTGCCAGCAGCCAAAAAGAGACTAGCGGCGACCGCTTCTACGAGCAGTACTTC | TRBJ2-7 | TRBV7-9 | TRBD2 | .
CASSRGDQPQHF | TGTGCCAGTAGTCGGGGGGACCAGCCCCAGCATTTT | TRBJ1-5 | TRBV19 | . | .
CASSLIAGAAHEQYF | TGTGCCAGCAGCTTAATAGCAGGGGCGGCGCACGAGCAGTACTTC | TRBJ2-7 | TRBV7-2 | . | .
CASSPPGQGFETQYF | TGTGCCAGCAGCCCCCCGGGACAGGGGTTTGAGACCCAGTACTTC | TRBJ2-5 | TRBV5-4 | TRBD1 | .
CASSQGLAGDSDTQYF | TGTGCCAGCAGCCAAGGTCTAGCGGGAGACTCAGATACGCAGTATTTT | TRBJ2-3 | TRBV4-2 | TRBD2 | few
CASSPLMNTEAFF | TGTGCCAGTAGTCCGCTAATGAACACTGAAGCTTTCTTT | TRBJ1-1 | TRBV19 | . | .
CASSPLPDGLGGF | TGTGCCAGCTCACCACTCCCGGACGGACTGGGGGGCTTC | TRBJ2-7 | TRBV18 | . | .
CASSLGHSTDTQYF | TGCGCCAGCAGCTTGGGCCACTCCACAGATACGCAGTATTTT | TRBJ2-3 | TRBV5-1 | . | .
CASMPGTKNIQYF | TGTGCCAGCATGCCAGGGACCAAAAACATTCAGTACTTC | TRBJ2-4 | TRBV2 | . | .
CASSEGRQINEKLFF | TGTGCCAGCAGTGAAGGGAGGCAGATTAATGAAAAACTGTTTTTT | TRBJ1-4 | TRBV25-1 | . | .
CASSLGTGDKRRYGYTF | TGCGCCAGCAGCTTGGGGACAGGAGACAAACGACGCTATGGCTACACCTTC | TRBJ1-2 | TRBV5-1 | TRBD1 | .
CASSSIQGGFIDEQYF | TGTGCCAGCAGTTCTATACAGGGGGGATTTATAGACGAGCAGTACTTC | TRBJ2-7 | TRBV7-9 | TRBD1 | .
CASSPSSGANVLTF | TGCGCCAGCAGTCCGAGCTCTGGGGCCAACGTCCTGACTTTC | TRBJ2-6 | TRBV10-1 | . | .